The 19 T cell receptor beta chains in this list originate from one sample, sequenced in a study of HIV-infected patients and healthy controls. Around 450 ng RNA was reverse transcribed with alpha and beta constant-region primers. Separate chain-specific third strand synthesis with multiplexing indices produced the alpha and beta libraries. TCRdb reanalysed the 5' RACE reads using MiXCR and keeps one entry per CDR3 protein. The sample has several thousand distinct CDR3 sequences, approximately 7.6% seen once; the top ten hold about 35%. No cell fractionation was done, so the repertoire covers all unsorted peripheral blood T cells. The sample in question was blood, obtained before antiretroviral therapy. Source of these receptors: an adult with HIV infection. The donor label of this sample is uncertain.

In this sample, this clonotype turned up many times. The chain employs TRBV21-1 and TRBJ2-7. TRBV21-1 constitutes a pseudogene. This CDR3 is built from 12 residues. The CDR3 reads CASSKGPYEQYF. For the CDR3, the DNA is TGTGCCAGCAGCAAAGGACCCTACGAGCAGTACTTC.

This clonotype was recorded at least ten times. The CDR3 reads CASSPPEGRQETQYF. The DNA for the CDR3 is TGCGCCAGCAGCCCTCCGGAGGGCCGGCAAGAGACCCAGTACTTC. This chain joins TRBV5-1 and TRBJ2-5, with D tentatively TRBD2 (6 bases). Trimming left V 4 bases short and J 2 bases short, with 15 bases between. Germline V CDR1 and CDR2: SGHRS, YFSETQ. The CDR3 runs 15 residues.

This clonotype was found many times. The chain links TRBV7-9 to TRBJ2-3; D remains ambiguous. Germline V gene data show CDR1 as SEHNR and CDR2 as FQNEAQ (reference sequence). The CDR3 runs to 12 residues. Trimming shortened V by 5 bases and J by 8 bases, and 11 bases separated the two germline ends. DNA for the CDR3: TGTGCCAGCAGCCCTGACGAGCGTACGCAGTATTTT. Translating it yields CASSPDERTQYF.

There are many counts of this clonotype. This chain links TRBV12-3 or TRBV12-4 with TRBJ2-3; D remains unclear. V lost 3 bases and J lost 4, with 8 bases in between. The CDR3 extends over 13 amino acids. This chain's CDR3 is CASSFSSADTQYF. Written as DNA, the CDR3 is TGTGCCAGCAGTTTTTCGAGTGCAGATACGCAGTATTTT.

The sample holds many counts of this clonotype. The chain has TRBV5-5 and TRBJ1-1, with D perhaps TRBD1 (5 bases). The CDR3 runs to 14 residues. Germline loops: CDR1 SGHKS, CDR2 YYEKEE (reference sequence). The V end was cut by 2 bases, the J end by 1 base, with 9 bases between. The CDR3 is CASSLGTRNTEAFF. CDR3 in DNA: TGTGCCAGCAGCTTAGGGACGAGGAACACTGAAGCTTTCTTT.

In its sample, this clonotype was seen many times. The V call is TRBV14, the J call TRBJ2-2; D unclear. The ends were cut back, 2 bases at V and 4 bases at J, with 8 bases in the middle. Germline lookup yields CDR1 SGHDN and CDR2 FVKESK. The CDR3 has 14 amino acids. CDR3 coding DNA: TGTGCCAGCAGCCAATTCTCAGGCACCGGGGAGCTGTTTTTT. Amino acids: CASSQFSGTGELFF.

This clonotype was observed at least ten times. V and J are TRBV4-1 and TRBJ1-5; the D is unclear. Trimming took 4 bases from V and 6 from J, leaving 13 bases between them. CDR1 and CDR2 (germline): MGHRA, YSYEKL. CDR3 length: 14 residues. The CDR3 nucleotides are TGCGCCAGCAGCCCCGGTGCAGTAGGTCAGCCCCAGCATTTT. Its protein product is CASSPGAVGQPQHF.

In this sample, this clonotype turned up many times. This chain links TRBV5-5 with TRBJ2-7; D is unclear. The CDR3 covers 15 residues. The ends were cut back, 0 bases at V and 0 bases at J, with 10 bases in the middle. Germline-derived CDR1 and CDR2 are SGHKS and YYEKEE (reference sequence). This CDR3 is CASSLGHYTSYEQYF. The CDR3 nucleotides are TGTGCCAGCAGCTTGGGGCACTACACCTCCTACGAGCAGTACTTC.

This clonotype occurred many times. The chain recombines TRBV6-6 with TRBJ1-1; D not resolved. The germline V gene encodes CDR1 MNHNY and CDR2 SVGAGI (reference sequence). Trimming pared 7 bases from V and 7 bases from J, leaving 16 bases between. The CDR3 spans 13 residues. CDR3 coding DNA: TGTGCCAGCACTACCACGACGGGTATTGAAGCTTTCTTT. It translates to CASTTTTGIEAFF.

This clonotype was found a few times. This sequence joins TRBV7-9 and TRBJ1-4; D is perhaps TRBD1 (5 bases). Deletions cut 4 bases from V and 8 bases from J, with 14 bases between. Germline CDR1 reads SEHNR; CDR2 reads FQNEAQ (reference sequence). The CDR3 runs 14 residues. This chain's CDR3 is CASSSYVGTEKLFF. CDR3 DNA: TGTGCCAGCAGCTCCTACGTAGGGACCGAAAAACTGTTTTTT.

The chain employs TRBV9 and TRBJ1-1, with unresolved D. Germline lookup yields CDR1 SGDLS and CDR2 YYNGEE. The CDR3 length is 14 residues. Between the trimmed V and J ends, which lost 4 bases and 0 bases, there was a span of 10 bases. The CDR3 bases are TGTGCCAGCAGCCCAGGACTGATGAACACTGAAGCTTTCTTT. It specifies CASSPGLMNTEAFF.

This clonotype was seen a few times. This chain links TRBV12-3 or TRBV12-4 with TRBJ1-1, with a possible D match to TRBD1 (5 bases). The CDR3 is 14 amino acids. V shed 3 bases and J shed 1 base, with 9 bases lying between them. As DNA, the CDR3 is TGTGCCAGCAGTTTTGGACAAAGGAACACTGAAGCTTTCTTT. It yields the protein CASSFGQRNTEAFF.

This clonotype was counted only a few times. DNA for the CDR3: TGCAGTGCTACCCGACTAGCCGGCGACCAAGAGACCCAGTACTTC. This translates into CSATRLAGDQETQYF. This chain uses TRBV20-1 with TRBJ2-5, with 7 positions matching TRBD2. The junction had 8 bases not matched to a gene; V was cut back by 4 bases and J by 0 bases. Germline V gene lookup returns CDR1 DFQATT and CDR2 SNEGSKA (reference sequence). The CDR3 has 15 amino acids.

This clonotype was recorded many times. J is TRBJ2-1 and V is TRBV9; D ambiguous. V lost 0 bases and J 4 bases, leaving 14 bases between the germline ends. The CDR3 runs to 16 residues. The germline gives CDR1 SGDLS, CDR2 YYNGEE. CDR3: CASSVEAERTYNEQFF. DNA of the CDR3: TGTGCCAGCAGCGTAGAGGCGGAAAGAACTTACAATGAGCAGTTCTTC.

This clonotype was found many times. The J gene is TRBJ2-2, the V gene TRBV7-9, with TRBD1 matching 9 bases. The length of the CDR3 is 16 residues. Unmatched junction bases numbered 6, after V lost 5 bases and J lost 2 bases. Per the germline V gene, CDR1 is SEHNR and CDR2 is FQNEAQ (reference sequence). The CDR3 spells CASSSTGGPNTGELFF. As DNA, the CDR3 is TGTGCCAGCAGCAGTACAGGGGGCCCTAACACCGGGGAGCTGTTTTTT. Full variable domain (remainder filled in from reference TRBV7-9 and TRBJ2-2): DTGVSQNPRHKITKRGQNVTFRCDPISEHNRLYWYRQTLGQGPEFLTYFQNEAQLEKSRLLSDRFSAERPKGSFSTLEIQRTEQGDSAMYLCASSSTGGPNTGELFFGEGSRLTVL.

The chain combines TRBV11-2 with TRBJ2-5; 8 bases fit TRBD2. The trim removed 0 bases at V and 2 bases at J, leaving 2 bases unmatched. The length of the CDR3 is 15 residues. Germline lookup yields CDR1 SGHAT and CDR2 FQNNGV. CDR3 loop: CASSLDAGGQETQYF. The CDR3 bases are TGTGCCAGCAGCTTAGATGCGGGGGGTCAAGAGACCCAGTACTTC.

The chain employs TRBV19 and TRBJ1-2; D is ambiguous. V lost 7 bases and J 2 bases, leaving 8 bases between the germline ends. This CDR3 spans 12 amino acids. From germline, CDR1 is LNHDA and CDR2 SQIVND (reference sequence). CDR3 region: CASTDRNYGYTF. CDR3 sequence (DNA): TGTGCCAGTACAGACCGGAACTATGGCTACACCTTC.

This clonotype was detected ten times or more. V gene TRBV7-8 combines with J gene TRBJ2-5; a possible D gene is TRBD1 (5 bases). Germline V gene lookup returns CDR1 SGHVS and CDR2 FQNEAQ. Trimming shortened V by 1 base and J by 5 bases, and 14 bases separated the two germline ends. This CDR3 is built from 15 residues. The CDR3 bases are TGTGCCAGCAGCTTAGTCGGCAGGGTCTTGGAGACCCAGTACTTC. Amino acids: CASSLVGRVLETQYF.

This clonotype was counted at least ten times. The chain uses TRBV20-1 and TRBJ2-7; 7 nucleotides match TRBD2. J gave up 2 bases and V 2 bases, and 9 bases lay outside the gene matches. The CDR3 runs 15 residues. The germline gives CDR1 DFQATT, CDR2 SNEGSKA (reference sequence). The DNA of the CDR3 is TGCAGTGCTAGACCTAGCGGTTCGATCGCCTACGAGCAGTACTTC. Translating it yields CSARPSGSIAYEQYF.